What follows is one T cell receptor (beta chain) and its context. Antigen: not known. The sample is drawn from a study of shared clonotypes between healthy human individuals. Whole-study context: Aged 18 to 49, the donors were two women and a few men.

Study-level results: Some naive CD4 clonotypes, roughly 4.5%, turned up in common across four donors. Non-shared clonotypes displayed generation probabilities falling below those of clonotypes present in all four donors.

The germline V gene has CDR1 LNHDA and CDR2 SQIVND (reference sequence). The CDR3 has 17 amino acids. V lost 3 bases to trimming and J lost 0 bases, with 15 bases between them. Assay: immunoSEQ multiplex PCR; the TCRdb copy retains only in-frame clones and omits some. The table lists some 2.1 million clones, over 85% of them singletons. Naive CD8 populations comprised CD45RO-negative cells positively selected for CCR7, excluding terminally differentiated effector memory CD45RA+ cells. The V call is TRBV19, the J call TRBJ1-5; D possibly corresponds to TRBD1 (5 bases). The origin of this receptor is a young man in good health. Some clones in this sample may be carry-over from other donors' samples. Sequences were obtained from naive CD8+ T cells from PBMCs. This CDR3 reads CASSMDTVSYSNQPQHF. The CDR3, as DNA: TGTGCCAGTAGTATGGACACAGTCTCGTATAGCAATCAGCCCCAGCATTTT.